This T cell receptor beta chain is drawn from a study of technical replicates of blood from several donors. J gave up 4 bases and V 4 bases, and 7 bases lay outside the gene matches. CDR1 and CDR2 from the germline V gene are SEHNR and FQNEAQ (reference sequence). This CDR3 region has 16 residues. The protocol was immunoSEQ multiplex PCR, while the TCRdb copy is restricted to in-frame clones and leaves out a portion. The table has 68,000 or so clones, roughly nine tenths seen once. The source of this sequence is a human donor in good health. Sequencing input: T cells isolated from PBMCs. This chain joins TRBV7-9 and TRBJ2-2; 9 nucleotides match TRBD1. The CDR3 reads CASSSPGTGSTGELFF. The CDR3 nucleotides read TGTGCCAGCAGCTCGCCAGGGACAGGGTCCACCGGGGAGCTGTTTTTT.